One sample yielded the 5 T cell receptor beta chains listed below, sequenced in a study of cytomegalovirus exposure and HLA in healthy donors. The PCR ran on 60 Vbeta and 13 Jbeta primers. Produced via immunoSEQ multiplex PCR; TCRdb's table is partial and in-frame only. The profile shows 100,000 to 150,000 clones, around two thirds of them singletons. Sample: PBMCs. Receptor source: a human donor in good health.

The V and J genes are TRBV7-2 and TRBJ1-2; D is undetermined. Germline values: CDR1 SGHTA, CDR2 FQGNSA. The CDR3 extends over 15 amino acids. Between the trimmed V and J ends, which lost 5 bases and 11 bases, there was a span of 24 bases. As DNA, the CDR3 is TGTGCCAGCAGCCCGTCGCTGGGTACTAAAGTCGGTTACACCTTC. Translation gives CASSPSLGTKVGYTF.

This rearrangement joins TRBV7-2 to TRBJ2-1, with 8 positions matching TRBD2. CDR3 size: 15 residues. Germline V gene data show CDR1 as SGHTA and CDR2 as FQGNSA. J lost 6 bases, V lost 3 bases, and 7 bases had no gene match. The CDR3 nucleotides are TGTGCCAGCAGCTTTGTCCGGGGGGGTAGCAATGAGCAGTTCTTC. Its protein product is CASSFVRGGSNEQFF.

A few counts support this clone. J is TRBJ2-7 and V is TRBV28; 8 bases line up with TRBD1. CDR3 length equals 14 residues. With V trimmed by 7 bases and J by 0 bases, 5 bases remained unmatched. The germline gives CDR1 MDHEN, CDR2 SYDVKM. In DNA, the CDR3 is TGTGCCAGCATTAGGACAGGGAGCTCCTACGAGCAGTACTTC. This sequence encodes CASIRTGSSYEQYF.

The chain has TRBV25-1 and TRBJ1-6; 9 bases fit TRBD1. Germline V gene sequence: CDR1 MGHDK, CDR2 SYGVNS. Losses at the gene ends were 4 bases for V and 6 bases for J; bases not matched to a gene: 4. The CDR3 sequence is 15 residues long. CDR3 in DNA: TGTGCCAGCAGTGTCGGGACAGGGACTAATTCACCCCTCCACTTT. This sequence encodes CASSVGTGTNSPLHF.

This chain connects TRBV28 to TRBJ1-2; no firm D call. Germline CDR1 MDHEN, CDR2 SYDVKM. The length of the CDR3 is 13 residues. The ends were cut back, 7 bases at V and 4 bases at J, with 13 bases in the middle. The CDR3 is CASMPGNVYGYTF. The CDR3 bases are TGTGCCAGCATGCCGGGGAACGTCTATGGCTACACCTTC.